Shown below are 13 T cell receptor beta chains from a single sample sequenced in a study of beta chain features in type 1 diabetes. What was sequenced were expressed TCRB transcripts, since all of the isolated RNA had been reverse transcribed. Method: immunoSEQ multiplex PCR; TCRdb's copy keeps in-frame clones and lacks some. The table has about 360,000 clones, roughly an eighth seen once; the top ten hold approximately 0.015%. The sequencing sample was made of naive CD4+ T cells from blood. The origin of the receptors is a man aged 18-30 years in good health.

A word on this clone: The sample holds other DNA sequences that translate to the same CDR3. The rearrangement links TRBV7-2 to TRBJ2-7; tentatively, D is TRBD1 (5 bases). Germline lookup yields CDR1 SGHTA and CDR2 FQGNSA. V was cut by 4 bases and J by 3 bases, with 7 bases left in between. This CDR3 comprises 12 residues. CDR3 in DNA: TGTGCCAGCAGCTCGCAGGGCTACGAGCAGTACTTC. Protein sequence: CASSSQGYEQYF.

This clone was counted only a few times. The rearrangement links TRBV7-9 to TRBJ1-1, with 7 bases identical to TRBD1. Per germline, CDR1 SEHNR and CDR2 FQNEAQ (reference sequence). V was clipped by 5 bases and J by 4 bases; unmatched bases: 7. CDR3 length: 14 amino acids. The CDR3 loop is CASSVQGTSTEAFF. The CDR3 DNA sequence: TGTGCCAGCAGCGTACAGGGGACGAGCACTGAAGCTTTCTTT.

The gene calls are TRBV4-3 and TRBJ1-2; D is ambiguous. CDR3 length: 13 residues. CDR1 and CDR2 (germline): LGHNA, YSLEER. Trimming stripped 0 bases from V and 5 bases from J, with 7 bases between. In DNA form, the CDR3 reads TGCGCCAGCAGCCAAGAGACTCTGTATGGCTACACCTTC. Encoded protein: CASSQETLYGYTF.

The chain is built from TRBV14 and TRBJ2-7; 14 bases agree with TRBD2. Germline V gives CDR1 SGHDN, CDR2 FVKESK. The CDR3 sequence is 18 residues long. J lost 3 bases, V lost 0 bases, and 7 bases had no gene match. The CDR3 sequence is CASSQEIPGLAGVYEQYF. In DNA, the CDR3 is TGTGCCAGCAGCCAAGAGATCCCGGGACTAGCGGGAGTCTACGAGCAGTACTTC.

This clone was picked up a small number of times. The CDR3 bases are TGTGCCAGCAGTTCCGGGAGGGAAGAGACCCAGTACTTC. Residues: CASSSGREETQYF. This chain uses TRBV28 with TRBJ2-5, with 8 nucleotides matching TRBD2. Germline-derived CDR1 and CDR2 are MDHEN and SYDVKM. The CDR3 totals 13 residues. V gave up 4 bases and J gave up 3 bases; unmatched junction bases: 1. The variable domain in full, with the rest retrieved from reference TRBV28 and TRBJ2-5, is DVKVTQSSRYLVKRTGEKVFLECVQDMDHENMFWYRQDPGLGLRLIYFSYDVKMKEKGDIPEGYSVSREKKERFSLILESASTNQTSMYLCASSSGREETQYFGPGTRLLVL.

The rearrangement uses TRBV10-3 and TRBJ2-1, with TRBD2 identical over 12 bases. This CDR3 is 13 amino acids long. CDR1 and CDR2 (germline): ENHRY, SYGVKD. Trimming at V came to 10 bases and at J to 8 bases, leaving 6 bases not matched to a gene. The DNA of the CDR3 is TGTGCCAGCACTAGCGGGGGGCGGGATGAGCAGTTCTTC. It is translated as CASTSGGRDEQFF.

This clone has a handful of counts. CDR3: CASSANRATGELFF. In nucleotides, the CDR3 is TGTGCCAGCAGTGCTAACAGGGCGACCGGGGAGCTGTTTTTT. J is TRBJ2-2 and V is TRBV6-1; perhaps TRBD1 as D (6 bases). CDR1 is MNHNS, CDR2 SASEGT, per germline. There are 14 residues in the CDR3. V lost 4 bases, J lost 5 bases, and 11 bases lay in between.

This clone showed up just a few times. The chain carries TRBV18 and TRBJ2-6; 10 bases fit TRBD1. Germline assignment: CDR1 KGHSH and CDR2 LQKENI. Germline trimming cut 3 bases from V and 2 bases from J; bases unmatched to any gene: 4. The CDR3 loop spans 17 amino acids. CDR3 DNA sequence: TGTGCCAGCTCACCCGAGACAGGGGGCGCTGGGGCCAACGTCCTGACTTTC. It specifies CASSPETGGAGANVLTF.

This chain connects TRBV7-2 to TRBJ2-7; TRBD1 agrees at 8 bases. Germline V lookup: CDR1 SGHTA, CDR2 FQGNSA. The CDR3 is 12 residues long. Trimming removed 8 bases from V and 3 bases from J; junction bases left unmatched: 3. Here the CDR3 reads CASLDRGYEQYF. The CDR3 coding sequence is TGTGCCAGCCTTGACAGGGGCTACGAGCAGTACTTC.

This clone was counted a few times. This CDR3 is CASSPPTGLNTEAFF. Here the CDR3 DNA reads TGTGCCAGTAGTCCGCCGACAGGACTGAACACTGAAGCTTTCTTT. V usage is TRBV19 and J usage is TRBJ1-1; D is possibly TRBD1 (6 bases). There are 15 residues in the CDR3. Germline loops: CDR1 LNHDA, CDR2 SQIVND (reference sequence). The V and J ends lost 5 bases and 0 bases respectively, with 13 bases between them.

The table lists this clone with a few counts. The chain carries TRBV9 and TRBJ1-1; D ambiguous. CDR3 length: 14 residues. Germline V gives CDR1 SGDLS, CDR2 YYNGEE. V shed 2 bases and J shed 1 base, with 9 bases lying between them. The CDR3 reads CASSVGTPNTEAFF. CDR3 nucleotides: TGTGCCAGCAGCGTTGGCACCCCGAACACTGAAGCTTTCTTT.

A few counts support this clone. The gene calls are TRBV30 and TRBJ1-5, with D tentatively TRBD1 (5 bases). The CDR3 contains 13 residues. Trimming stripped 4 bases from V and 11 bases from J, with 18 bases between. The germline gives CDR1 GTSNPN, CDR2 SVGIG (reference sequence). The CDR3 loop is CAWNSEGTGAQHF. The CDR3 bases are TGTGCCTGGAATTCGGAGGGGACGGGGGCCCAGCATTTT.

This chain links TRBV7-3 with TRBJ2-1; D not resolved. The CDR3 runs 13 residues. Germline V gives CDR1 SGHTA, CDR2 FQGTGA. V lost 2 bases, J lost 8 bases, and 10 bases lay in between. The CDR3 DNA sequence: TGTGCCAGCAGCTTATCTCTCCGCGATGAGCAGTTCTTC. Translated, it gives CASSLSLRDEQFF.